The 13 T cell receptor beta chains in this list originate from one sample, sequenced in a study of cytomegalovirus exposure and HLA in healthy donors. PCR amplification relied on 60 Vbeta primers (plus 13 Jbeta primers). The method was immunoSEQ multiplex PCR; TCRdb's version includes in-frame clones alone and lacks a portion of them. The sample has around 170,000 clones, 76% seen once; the top ten hold roughly 1.5%. Sequencing was carried out using PBMCs. Source of these receptors: a young man in good health and CMV-seronegative.

V usage is TRBV5-1 and J usage is TRBJ1-2; the D gene is possibly TRBD1 (5 bases). The CDR3 loop spans 14 amino acids. V shed 0 bases and J shed 8 bases, with 14 bases lying between them. The germline V gene encodes CDR1 SGHRS and CDR2 YFSETQ. The CDR3 sequence: CASSLGAVRGGYTF. DNA for the CDR3: TGCGCCAGCAGCTTGGGGGCGGTAAGGGGCGGCTACACCTTC.

The V gene is TRBV6-6, the J gene TRBJ1-6; D perhaps matches TRBD1 (5 bases). Looked up from germline, CDR1 is MNHNY and CDR2 is SVGAGI (reference sequence). The CDR3 sequence is 14 residues long. The V and J ends lost 2 bases and 5 bases respectively, with 7 bases between them. The CDR3 spells CASSYRGNNSPLHF. As DNA, the CDR3 is TGTGCCAGCAGTTACCGGGGGAATAATTCACCCCTCCACTTT.

The genes are TRBV27 and TRBJ2-1, with D possibly TRBD1 on 6 matching bases. With 9 bases removed from V and 13 bases from J, the gap between germline ends came to 16 bases. Per germline, CDR1 MNHEY and CDR2 SMNVEV (reference sequence). The CDR3 loop spans 11 amino acids. CDR3 bases: TGTGCCAGTGGCCTCGGGACATCACAGTTCTTC. Its protein is CASGLGTSQFF.

The chain recombines TRBV9 with TRBJ2-2; no definite D call. Per germline, CDR1 SGDLS and CDR2 YYNGEE. Between the trimmed V and J ends, which lost 0 bases and 4 bases, there was a span of 10 bases. CDR3 length: 15 residues. For the CDR3, the DNA is TGTGCCAGCAGCGTAGCTCCCAGTTTCACCGGGGAGCTGTTTTTT. Its translation is CASSVAPSFTGELFF. Based on the CDR3 plus reference TRBV9 and TRBJ2-2, the full variable domain is DSGVTQTPKHLITATGQRVTLRCSPRSGDLSVYWYQQSLDQGLQFLIQYYNGEERAKGNILERFSAQQFPDLHSELNLSSLELGDSALYFCASSVAPSFTGELFFGEGSRLTVL.

This chain uses TRBV28 with TRBJ1-2, with D maybe TRBD1 (5 bases). Trimming took off 7 bases at V and 3 bases at J, with 12 bases between the two ends. CDR3 length: 13 amino acids. CDR1 MDHEN and CDR2 SYDVKM come from the germline V gene. The CDR3 sequence: CASTQQGHYGYTF. The CDR3 bases are TGTGCCAGCACCCAGCAGGGTCACTATGGCTACACCTTC.

CDR3 residues: CASSLMAGQTYEQFF. DNA for the CDR3: TGTGCCAGCAGCTTAATGGCGGGGCAAACCTATGAGCAGTTCTTC. The chain employs TRBV7-9 and TRBJ2-1, with a weak D call TRBD2 (6 bases). V shed 2 bases and J shed 8 bases, with 16 bases lying between them. The V gene's germline CDR1 is SEHNR and CDR2 FQNEAQ (reference sequence). The CDR3 is 15 amino acids.

J is TRBJ1-2 and V is TRBV7-2; D possibly corresponds to TRBD1 (5 bases). Germline CDR1 reads SGHTA; CDR2 reads FQGNSA. The CDR3 runs 15 residues. Trimming stripped 2 bases from V and 6 bases from J, with 16 bases between. The CDR3 DNA reads as TGTGCCAGCAGCTTACAACAGGTGGTCGGCGATGGCTACACCTTC. Translation: CASSLQQVVGDGYTF.

This chain uses TRBV5-1 with TRBJ2-6; 7 bases map to TRBD1. Germline CDR1 and CDR2: SGHRS and YFSETQ. The CDR3 totals 17 residues. With 0 bases clipped from V and 2 bases from J, the junction kept 5 bases outside the gene matches. CDR3: CASSLAPDRAGANVLTF. The DNA of the CDR3 is TGCGCCAGCAGCTTGGCCCCCGACAGGGCTGGGGCCAACGTCCTGACTTTC.

This chain connects TRBV15 to TRBJ2-5; unclear D gene. Germline loops: CDR1 LNHNV, CDR2 YYDKDF (reference sequence). This CDR3 is 15 amino acids long. V gave up 0 bases and J gave up 1 base, with 9 bases separating them. The CDR3 region is CATSRDPQPQETQYF. The CDR3, as DNA: TGTGCCACCAGCAGAGATCCACAGCCCCAAGAGACCCAGTACTTC. The full variable domain, rest sourced from reference TRBV15 and TRBJ2-5, is DAMVIQNPRYQVTQFGKPVTLSCSQTLNHNVMYWYQQKSSQAPKLLFHYYDKDFNNEADTPDNFQSRRPNTSFCFLDIRSPGLGDTAMYLCATSRDPQPQETQYFGPGTRLLVL.

The chain recombines TRBV5-4 with TRBJ2-7; no reliable D call. The germline gives CDR1 SGHNT, CDR2 YYREEE (reference sequence). V was pared by 7 bases and J by 3 bases, with 11 bases between. This CDR3 comprises 12 residues. The CDR3 sequence is CASSSSDYEQYF. DNA of the CDR3: TGTGCCAGCTCCTCTTCAGACTACGAGCAGTACTTC.

The chain uses TRBV2 and TRBJ1-1; the D is unclear. This CDR3 has 14 residues. Germline values: CDR1 SNHLY, CDR2 FYNNEI. Between the trimmed V and J ends, which lost 11 bases and 2 bases, there was a span of 18 bases. The CDR3 DNA follows: TGTGCCTCCCGGTGGGCAGAAAAAAACACTGAAGCTTTCTTT. Translating it yields CASRWAEKNTEAFF.

The gene calls are TRBV5-4 and TRBJ2-7; tentatively, D is TRBD2 (5 bases). The germline V gene encodes CDR1 SGHNT and CDR2 YYREEE (reference sequence). Between the trimmed V and J ends, which lost 4 bases and 2 bases, there was a span of 10 bases. This CDR3 comprises 13 residues. CDR3 DNA: TGTGCCAGCAGCCCGGGGTTAGCCTACGAGCAGTACTTC. Its translation: CASSPGLAYEQYF.

This chain joins TRBV29-1 and TRBJ2-7, with TRBD1 matching over 8 bases. With 6 bases clipped from V and 4 bases from J, the junction kept 5 bases outside the gene matches. Germline V gives CDR1 SQVTM, CDR2 ANQGSEA. CDR3 length equals 12 residues. The CDR3 region has the DNA TGCAGCGTGATGGACAGGGTTTACGAGCAGTACTTC. It specifies CSVMDRVYEQYF.